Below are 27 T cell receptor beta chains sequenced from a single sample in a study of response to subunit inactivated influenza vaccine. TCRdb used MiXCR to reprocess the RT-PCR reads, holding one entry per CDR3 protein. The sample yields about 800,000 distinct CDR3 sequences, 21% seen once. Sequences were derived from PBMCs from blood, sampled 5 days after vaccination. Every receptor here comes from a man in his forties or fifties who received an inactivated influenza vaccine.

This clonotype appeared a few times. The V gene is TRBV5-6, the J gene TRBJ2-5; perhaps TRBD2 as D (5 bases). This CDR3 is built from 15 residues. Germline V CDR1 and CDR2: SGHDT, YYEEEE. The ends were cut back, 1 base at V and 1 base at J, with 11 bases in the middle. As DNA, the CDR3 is TGTGCCAGCAGCTTGTCCGGGCGGGCCCAAGAGACCCAGTACTTC. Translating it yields CASSLSGRAQETQYF. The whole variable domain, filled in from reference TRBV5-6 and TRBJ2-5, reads DAGVTQSPTHLIKTRGQQVTLRCSPKSGHDTVSWYQQALGQGPQFIFQYYEEEERQRGNFPDRFSGHQFPNYSSELNVNALLLGDSALYLCASSLSGRAQETQYFGPGTRLLVL.

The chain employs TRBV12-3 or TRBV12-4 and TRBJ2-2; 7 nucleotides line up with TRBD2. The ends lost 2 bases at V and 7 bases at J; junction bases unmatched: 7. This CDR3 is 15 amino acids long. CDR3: CASSLRSGGIGELFF. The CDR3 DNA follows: TGTGCCAGCAGTTTACGGTCCGGGGGGATCGGGGAGCTGTTTTTT.

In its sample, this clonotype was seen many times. CDR3 sequence: CASSYRAGANVLTF. The CDR3, as DNA: TGTGCCAGCAGTTACAGGGCTGGGGCCAACGTCCTGACTTTC. The chain recombines TRBV12-3 or TRBV12-4 with TRBJ2-6; possibly TRBD1 for D (6 bases). V was shortened by 4 bases and J by 2 bases, with 6 bases between the two germline ends. The CDR3 totals 14 residues.

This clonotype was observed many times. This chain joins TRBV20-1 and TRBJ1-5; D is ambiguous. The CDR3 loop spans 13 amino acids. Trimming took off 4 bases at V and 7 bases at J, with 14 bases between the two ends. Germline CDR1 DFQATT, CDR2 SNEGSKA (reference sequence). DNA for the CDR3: TGCAGTGCTAAAGCCGTGGCGGGACAGCCCCAGCATTTT. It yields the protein CSAKAVAGQPQHF.

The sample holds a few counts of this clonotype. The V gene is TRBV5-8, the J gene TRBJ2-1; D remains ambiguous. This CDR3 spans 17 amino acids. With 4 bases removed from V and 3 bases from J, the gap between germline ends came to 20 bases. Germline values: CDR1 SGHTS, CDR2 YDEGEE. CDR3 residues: CASSPKPPAFYYNEQFF. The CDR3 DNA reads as TGTGCCAGCAGCCCAAAACCCCCAGCGTTCTACTACAATGAGCAGTTCTTC.

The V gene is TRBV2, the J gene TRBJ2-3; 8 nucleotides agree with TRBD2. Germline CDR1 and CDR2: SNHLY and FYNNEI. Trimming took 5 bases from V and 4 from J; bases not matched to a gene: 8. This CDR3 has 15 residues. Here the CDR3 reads CASSPIAGTADTQYF. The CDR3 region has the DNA TGTGCCAGCAGTCCAATAGCGGGGACGGCAGATACGCAGTATTTT. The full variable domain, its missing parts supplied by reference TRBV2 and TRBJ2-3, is EPEVTQTPSHQVTQMGQEVILRCVPISNHLYFYWYRQILGQKVEFLVSFYNNEISEKSEIFDDQFSVERPDGSNFTLKIRSTKLEDSAMYFCASSPIAGTADTQYFGPGTRLTVL.

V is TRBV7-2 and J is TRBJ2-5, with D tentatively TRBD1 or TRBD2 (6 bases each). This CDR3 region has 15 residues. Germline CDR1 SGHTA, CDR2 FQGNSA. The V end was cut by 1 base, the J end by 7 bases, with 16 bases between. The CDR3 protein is CASSLVSRGPGTQYF. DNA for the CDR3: TGTGCCAGCAGCTTAGTTTCCCGGGGGCCAGGGACCCAGTACTTC.

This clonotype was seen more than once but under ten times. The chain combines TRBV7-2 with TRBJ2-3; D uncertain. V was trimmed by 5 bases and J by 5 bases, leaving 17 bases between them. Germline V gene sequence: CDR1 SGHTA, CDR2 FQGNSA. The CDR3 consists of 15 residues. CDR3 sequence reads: CASSLTWTQGDTQYF. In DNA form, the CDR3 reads TGTGCCAGCAGCCTAACTTGGACCCAAGGAGATACGCAGTATTTT.

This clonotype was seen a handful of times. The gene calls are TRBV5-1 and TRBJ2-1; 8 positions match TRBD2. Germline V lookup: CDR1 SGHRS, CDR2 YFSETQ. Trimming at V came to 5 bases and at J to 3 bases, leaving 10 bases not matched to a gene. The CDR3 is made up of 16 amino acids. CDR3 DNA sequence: TGCGCCAGCAGACCCGGGTTGCGGGGGGTCTACAATGAGCAGTTCTTC. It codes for CASRPGLRGVYNEQFF.

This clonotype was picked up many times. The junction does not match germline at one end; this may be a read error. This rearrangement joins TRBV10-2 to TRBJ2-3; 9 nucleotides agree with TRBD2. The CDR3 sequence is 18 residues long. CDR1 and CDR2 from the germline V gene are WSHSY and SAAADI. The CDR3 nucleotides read TGCGCCAGCAATGAGCGGGGGGCGATCCGCTCTAGCACAGATACGCAGTATTTT. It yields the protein CASNERGAIRSSTDTQYF.

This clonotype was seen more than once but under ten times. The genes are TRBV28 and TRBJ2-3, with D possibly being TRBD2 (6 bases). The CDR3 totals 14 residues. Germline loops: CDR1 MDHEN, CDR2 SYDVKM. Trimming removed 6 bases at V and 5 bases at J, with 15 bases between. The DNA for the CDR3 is TGTGCCAGCAGCACCCCCCTCGGGGGAGATACGCAGTATTTT. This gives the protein CASSTPLGGDTQYF.

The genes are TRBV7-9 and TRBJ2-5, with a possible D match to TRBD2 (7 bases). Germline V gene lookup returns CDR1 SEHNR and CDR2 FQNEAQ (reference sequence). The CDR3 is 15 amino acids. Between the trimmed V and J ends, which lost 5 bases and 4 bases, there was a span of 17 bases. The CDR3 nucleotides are TGTGCCAGCAGCCTCCGGAGGGGGGGCGCAGAGACCCAGTACTTC. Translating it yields CASSLRRGGAETQYF.

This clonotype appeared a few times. CDR3 DNA: TGTGCCATCAAAGTCGGCGGGAGCTACAATGAGCAGTTCTTC. Encoded protein: CAIKVGGSYNEQFF. The chain is built from TRBV10-3 and TRBJ2-1; 7 positions match TRBD2. Losses at the gene ends were 7 bases for V and 3 bases for J; bases not matched to a gene: 6. Germline CDR1 and CDR2: ENHRY and SYGVKD. There are 14 residues in the CDR3.

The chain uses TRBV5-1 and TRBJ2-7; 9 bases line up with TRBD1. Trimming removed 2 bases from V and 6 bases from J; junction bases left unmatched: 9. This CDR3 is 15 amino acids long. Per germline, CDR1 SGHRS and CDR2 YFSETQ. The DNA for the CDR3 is TGCGCCAGCAGCTTTTCGACAGGGGGAATTGTCGAGCAGTACTTC. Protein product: CASSFSTGGIVEQYF.

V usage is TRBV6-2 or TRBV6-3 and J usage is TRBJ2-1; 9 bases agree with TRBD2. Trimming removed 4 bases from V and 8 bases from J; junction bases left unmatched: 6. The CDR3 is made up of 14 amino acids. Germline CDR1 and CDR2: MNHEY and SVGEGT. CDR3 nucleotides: TGTGCCAGCAGTTGGGGGACTAGCAGCCATGAGCAGTTCTTC. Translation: CASSWGTSSHEQFF.

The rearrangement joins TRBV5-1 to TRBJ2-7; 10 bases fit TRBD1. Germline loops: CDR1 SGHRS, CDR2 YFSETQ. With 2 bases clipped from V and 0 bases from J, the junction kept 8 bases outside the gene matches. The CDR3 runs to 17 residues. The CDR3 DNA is TGCGCCAGCAGCTTCCTACCCGGGACAGGGGTCTCCTACGAGCAGTACTTC. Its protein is CASSFLPGTGVSYEQYF.

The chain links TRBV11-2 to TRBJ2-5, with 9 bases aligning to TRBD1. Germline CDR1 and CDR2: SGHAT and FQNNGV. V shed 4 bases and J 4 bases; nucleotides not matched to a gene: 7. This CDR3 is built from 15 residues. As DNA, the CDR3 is TGTGCCAGCAGCTCCTACAGGGGGCGCGGAGAGACCCAGTACTTC. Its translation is CASSSYRGRGETQYF.

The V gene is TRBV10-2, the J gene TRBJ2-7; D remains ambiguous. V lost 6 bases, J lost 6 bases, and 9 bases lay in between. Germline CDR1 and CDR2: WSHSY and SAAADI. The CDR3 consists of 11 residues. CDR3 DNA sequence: TGCGCCAGCAGCGCGGCCTCCGAGCAGTACTTC. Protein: CASSAASEQYF.

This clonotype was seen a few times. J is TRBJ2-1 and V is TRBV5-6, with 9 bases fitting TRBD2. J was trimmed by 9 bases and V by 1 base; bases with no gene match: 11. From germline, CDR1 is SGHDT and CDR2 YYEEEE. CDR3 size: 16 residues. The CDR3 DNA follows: TGTGCCAGCAGCTTGAGTTTGCGGGGGGGCCCAGGTGAGCAGTTCTTC. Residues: CASSLSLRGGPGEQFF.

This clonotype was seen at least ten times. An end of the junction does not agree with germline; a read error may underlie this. The CDR3: CASTRLAGVTGERFF. CDR3 coding DNA: TGTGCCAGCACCCGACTAGCGGGGGTCACCGGGGAGCGGTTTTTT. This sequence joins TRBV12-3 or TRBV12-4 and TRBJ2-2; 12 bases agree with TRBD2. The CDR3 loop spans 15 amino acids.

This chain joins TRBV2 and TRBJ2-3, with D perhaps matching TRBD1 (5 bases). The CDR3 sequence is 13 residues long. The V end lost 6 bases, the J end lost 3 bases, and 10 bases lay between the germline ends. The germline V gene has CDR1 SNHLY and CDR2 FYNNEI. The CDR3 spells CASRKGLTDTQYF. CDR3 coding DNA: TGTGCCAGCAGGAAGGGGCTTACAGATACGCAGTATTTT.

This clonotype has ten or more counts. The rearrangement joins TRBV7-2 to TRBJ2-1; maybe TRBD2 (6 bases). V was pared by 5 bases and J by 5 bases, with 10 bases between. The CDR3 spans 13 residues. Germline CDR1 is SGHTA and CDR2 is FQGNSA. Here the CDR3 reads CASSPEGDNEQFF. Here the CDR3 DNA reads TGTGCCAGCAGCCCGGAGGGTGACAATGAGCAGTTCTTC.

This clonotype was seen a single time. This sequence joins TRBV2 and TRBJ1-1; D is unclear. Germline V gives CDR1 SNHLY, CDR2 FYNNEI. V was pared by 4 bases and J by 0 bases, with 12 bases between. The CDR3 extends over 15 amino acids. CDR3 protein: CASSADVTMNTEAFF. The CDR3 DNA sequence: TGTGCCAGCAGTGCGGACGTTACTATGAACACTGAAGCTTTCTTT.

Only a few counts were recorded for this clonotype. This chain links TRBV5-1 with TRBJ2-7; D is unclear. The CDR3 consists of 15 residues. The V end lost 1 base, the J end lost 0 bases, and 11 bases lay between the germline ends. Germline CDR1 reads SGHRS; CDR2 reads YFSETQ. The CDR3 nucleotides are TGCGCCAGCAGCTTGTTCACAGCGAGCTCCTACGAGCAGTACTTC. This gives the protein CASSLFTASSYEQYF. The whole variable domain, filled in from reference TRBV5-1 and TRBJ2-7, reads KAGVTQTPRYLIKTRGQQVTLSCSPISGHRSVSWYQQTPGQGLQFLFEYFSETQRNKGNFPGRFSGRQFSNSRSEMNVSTLELGDSALYLCASSLFTASSYEQYFGPGTRLTVT.

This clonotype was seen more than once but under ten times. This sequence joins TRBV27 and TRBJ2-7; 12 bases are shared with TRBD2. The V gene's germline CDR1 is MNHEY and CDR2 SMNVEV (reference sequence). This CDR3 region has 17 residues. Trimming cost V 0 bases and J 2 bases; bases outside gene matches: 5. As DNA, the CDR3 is TGTGCCAGCAGTTTATCGTCCCCTAGCGGGGGGGCCTACGAGCAGTACTTC. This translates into CASSLSSPSGGAYEQYF.

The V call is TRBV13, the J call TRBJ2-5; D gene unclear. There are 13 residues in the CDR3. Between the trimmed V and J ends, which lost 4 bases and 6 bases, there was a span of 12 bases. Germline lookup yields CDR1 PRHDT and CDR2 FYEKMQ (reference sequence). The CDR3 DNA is TGTGCCAGCAGCTCGGAAACAGTACAGACCCAGTACTTC. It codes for CASSSETVQTQYF. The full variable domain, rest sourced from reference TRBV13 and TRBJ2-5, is AAGVIQSPRHLIKEKRETATLKCYPIPRHDTVYWYQQGPGQDPQFLISFYEKMQSDKGSIPDRFSAQQFSDYHSELNMSSLELGDSALYFCASSSETVQTQYFGPGTRLLVL.

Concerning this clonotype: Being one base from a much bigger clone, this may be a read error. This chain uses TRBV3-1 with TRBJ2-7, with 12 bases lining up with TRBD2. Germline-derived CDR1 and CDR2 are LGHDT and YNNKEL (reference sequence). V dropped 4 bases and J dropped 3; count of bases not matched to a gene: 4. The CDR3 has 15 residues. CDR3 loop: CASSPTSGRFYEQYF. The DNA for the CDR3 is TGTGCCAGCAGCCCCACTAGCGGGAGGTTCTACGAGCAGTACTTC.